These T cell receptor beta chains were read from a single sample in a study of T cell responses to AZD1222 COVID-19 vaccine. The repertoire was sequenced with immunoSEQ multiplex PCR; TCRdb's copy has only in-frame clones and lacks some. This table has under 150,000 clones, 90% appearing once. The sequenced sample was peripheral blood, obtained 28 days after the second AZD1222 dose. These TCRs come from an adult who received the AZD1222 COVID-19 vaccine. Each CDR3 is given with its conserved first and last residue. The size entry is marked missing in some rows and otherwise reads once, few, many or a size class.

size	V	CDR3
-	TRBV15	CATSRDRGGLAGGNEQFF
once	TRBV12-5	CASGRSDSYEQYF
-	TRBV6-5	CASSYSSGPGQPQHF
-	TRBV27	CASSLKGASNYGYTF
-	TRBV3-1/TRBV3-2	CASSLGTGTGNEQFF
few	TRBV7-3	CASSLNQGNTGELFF
-	TRBV9	CASSASGQGYEQYF
few	TRBV4-2	CASSQVSGLPVGELFF
-	TRBV30	CAWSGGTSIYEQYF
-	TRBV7-8	CASSLAPRRALSTDTQYF
once	TRBV7-2	CASSYNTGVGNSPLHF
-	TRBV21-1	CASSRDPKRNEQFF
once	TRBV5-1	CASSLDGGPGEQYF
-	TRBV30	CAWSVQQSTEAFF
-	TRBV14	CASSQGTGPGTGELFF
-	TRBV18	CASSPDRDLQETQYF
-	TRBV30	CARRTSGSYEQYF
-	TRBV30	CAWSKTPMNTEAFF
-	TRBV4-1	CASSRKGENYGYTF
-	TRBV18	CASSQGGRTEAFF
-	TRBV18	CASSPERAGTGELFF
-	TRBV3-1/TRBV3-2	CASSLKTGGSETQYF
-	TRBV2	CASSEAHIPGQGLYEQFF
once	TRBV9	CASSLTASGTGELFF